A single count supports the clone carrying this T cell receptor (beta chain). Antigen specificity is unknown. This specimen comes from a study of CD8+ T cells in alopecia areata. Study details: Treatment comprised oral tofacitinib, 5 to 10 mg twice daily, in treated patients. Study-level results: Higher clonality and more expanded CD8+ clones appeared in lesional than normal scalp. Sharing of TCRs across patients appeared less clear than in mice, possibly for HLA-related reasons. Many expanded lesional clones persisted in scalp and blood during tofacitinib.

Treatment denoted: oral pan-JAK inhibitor, 5-10 mg twice daily. Germline CDR1 and CDR2: SQVTM and ANQGSEA. The CDR3 contains 12 residues. V was clipped by 5 bases and J by 5 bases, with 10 bases between them. Extracted RNA was reverse transcribed, and the resulting cDNA served as sequencing template. The protocol was immunoSEQ multiplex PCR, while the TCRdb copy is restricted to in-frame clones and leaves out a portion. The sample holds around 180,000 clones, roughly 66% seen once. The TCR originated in a human donor with alopecia areata. Sequenced material: CD4+ T cells sorted from blood, taken at week 24, from a patient treated with tofacitinib. The genes are TRBV29-1 and TRBJ2-1; D unresolved. The CDR3 region is CSVHHRNNEQFF. Written as DNA, the CDR3 is TGCAGCGTTCACCACCGGAACAATGAGCAGTTCTTC.